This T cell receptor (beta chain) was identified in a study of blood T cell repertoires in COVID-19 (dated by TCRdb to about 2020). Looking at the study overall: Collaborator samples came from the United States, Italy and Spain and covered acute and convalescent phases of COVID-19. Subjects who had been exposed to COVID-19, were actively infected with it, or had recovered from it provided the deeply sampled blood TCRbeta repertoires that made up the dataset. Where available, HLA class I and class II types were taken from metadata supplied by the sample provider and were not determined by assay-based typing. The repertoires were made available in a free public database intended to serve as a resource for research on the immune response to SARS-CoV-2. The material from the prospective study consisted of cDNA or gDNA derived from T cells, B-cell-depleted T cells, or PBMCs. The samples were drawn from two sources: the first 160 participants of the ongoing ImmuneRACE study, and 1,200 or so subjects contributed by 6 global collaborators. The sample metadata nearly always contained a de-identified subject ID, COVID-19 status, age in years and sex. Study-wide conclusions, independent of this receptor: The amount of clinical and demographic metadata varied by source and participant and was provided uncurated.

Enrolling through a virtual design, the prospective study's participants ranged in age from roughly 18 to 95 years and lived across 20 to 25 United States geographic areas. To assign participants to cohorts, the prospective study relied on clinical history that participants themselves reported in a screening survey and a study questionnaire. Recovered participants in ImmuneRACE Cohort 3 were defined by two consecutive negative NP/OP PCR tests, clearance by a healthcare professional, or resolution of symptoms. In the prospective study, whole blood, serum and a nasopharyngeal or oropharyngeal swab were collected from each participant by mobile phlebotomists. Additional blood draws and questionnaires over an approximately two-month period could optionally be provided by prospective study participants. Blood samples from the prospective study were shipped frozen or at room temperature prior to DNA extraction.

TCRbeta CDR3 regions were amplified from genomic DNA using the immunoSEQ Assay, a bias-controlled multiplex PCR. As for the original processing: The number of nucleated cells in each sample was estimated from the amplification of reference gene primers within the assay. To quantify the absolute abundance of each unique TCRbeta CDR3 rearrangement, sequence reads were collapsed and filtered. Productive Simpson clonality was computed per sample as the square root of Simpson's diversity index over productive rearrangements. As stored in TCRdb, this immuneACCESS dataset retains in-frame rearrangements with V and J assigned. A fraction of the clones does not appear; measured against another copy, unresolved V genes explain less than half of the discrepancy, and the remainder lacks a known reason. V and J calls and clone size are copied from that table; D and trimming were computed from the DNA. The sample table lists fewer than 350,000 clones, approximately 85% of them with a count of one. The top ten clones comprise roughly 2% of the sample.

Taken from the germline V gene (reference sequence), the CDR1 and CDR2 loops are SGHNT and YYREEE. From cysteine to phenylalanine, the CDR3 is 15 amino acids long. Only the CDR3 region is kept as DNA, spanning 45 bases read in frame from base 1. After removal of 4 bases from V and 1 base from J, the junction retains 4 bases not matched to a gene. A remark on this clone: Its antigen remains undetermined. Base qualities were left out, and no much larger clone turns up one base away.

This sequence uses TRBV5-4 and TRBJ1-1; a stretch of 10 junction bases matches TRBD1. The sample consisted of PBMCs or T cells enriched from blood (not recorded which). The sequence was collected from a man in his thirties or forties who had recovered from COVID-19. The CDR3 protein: CASSARQGANTEAFF. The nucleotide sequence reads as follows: TGTGCCAGCAGCGCCCGACAGGGGGCGAACACTGAAGCTTTCTTT. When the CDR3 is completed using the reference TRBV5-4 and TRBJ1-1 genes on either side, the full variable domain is ETGVTQSPTHLIKTRGQQVTLRCSSQSGHNTVSWYQQALGQGPQFIFQYYREEENGRGNFPPRFSGLQFPNYSSELNVNALELDDSALYLCASSARQGANTEAFFGQGTRLTVV.